This TCR beta chain was profiled in a study of T-cell reconstitution after alpha-beta-depleted transplantation in children. Study-level points and caveats: Counts and diversity of T cells one year after transplant came mostly from newly produced T cells.

Unique molecular identifiers were incorporated during preparation of the TCRbeta library. MiXCR was run by TCRdb on the PCR reads, yielding one entry per CDR3 protein. This sample has about 77,000 distinct CDR3 sequences, with 15% to 20% found just once. Germline values: CDR1 WNHNN, CDR2 SYGVQD (reference sequence). The CDR3 runs to 15 residues. Germline trimming cut 2 bases from V and 0 bases from J; bases unmatched to any gene: 0. Worth noting for this clonotype: The antigen remains undetermined.

The material sequenced was PBMCs, mostly from graft donor cells, taken 360 days after TCRalphabeta/CD19-depleted stem cell transplant. The TCR was taken from a male patient between 2 and 10 years old who had a stem cell transplant for acute lymphoblastic leukemia, so the T cells may come from the graft donor. The V and J genes are TRBV10-1 and TRBJ2-3; 9 bases map to TRBD2. CDR3 coding DNA: TGCGCCAGCAGTGAGACTAGCGGGAGCACAGATACGCAGTATTTT. It specifies CASSETSGSTDTQYF.